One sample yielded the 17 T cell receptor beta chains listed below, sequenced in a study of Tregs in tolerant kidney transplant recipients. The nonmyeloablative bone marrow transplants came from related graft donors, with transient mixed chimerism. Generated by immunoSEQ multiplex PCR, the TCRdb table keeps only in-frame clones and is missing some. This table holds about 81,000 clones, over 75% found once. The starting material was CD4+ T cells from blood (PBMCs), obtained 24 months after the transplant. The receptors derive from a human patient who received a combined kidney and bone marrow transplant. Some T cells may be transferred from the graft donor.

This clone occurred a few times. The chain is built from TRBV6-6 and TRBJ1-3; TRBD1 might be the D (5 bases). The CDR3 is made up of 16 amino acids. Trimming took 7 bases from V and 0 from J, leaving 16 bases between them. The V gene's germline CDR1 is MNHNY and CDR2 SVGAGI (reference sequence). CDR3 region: CASTQKRQSSGNTIYF. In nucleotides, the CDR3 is TGTGCCAGCACCCAGAAAAGACAGAGCTCTGGAAACACCATATATTTT.

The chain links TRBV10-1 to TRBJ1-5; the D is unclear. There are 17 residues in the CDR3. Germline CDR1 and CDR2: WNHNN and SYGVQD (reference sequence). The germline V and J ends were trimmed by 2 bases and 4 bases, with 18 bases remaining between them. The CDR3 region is CASSEGRCRGSNQPQHF. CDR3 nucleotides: TGCGCCAGCAGTGAGGGGAGGTGCCGAGGATCAAATCAGCCCCAGCATTTT.

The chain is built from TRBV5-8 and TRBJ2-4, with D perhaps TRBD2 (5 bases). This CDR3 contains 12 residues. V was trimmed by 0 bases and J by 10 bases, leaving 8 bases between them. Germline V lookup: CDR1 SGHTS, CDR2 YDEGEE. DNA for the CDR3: TGTGCCAGCAGCTTGGGGGCGGGTATTCAGTACTTC. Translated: CASSLGAGIQYF.

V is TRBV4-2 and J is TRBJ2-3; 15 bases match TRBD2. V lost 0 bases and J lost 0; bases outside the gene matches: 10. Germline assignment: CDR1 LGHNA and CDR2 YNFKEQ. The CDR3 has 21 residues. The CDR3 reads CASSQDTRGLAGGPSTDTQYF. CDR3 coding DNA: TGTGCCAGCAGCCAAGATACCAGGGGACTAGCGGGGGGTCCTAGCACAGATACGCAGTATTTT.

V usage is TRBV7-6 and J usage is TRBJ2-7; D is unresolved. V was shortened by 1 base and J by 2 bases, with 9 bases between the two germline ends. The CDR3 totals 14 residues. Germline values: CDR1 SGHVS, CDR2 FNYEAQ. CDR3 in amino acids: CASSLVLEAYEQYF. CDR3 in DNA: TGTGCCAGCAGCTTAGTCCTAGAGGCCTACGAGCAGTACTTC.

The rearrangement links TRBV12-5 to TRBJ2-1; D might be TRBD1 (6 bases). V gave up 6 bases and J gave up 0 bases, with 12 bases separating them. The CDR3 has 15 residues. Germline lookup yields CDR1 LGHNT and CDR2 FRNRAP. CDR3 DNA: TGTGCTAGTGGACAGGACAGAAACTCCTACAATGAGCAGTTCTTC. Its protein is CASGQDRNSYNEQFF.

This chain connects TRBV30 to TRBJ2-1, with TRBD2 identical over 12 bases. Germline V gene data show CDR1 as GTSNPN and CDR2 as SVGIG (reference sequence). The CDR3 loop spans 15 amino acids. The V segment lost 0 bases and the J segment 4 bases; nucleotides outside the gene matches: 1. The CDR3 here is CAWSVLAGGYNEQFF. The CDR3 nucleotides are TGTGCCTGGAGTGTACTAGCGGGAGGATACAATGAGCAGTTCTTC.

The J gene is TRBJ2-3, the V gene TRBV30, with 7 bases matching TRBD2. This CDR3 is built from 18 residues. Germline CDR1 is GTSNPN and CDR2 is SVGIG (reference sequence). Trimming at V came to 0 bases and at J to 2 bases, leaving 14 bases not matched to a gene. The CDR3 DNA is TGTGCCTGGAGTGTACCTACGGCGCTAGCGGTATACACAGATACGCAGTATTTT. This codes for CAWSVPTALAVYTDTQYF. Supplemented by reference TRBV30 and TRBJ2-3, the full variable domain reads SQTIHQWPATLVQPVGSPLSLECTVEGTSNPNLYWYRQAAGRGLQLLFYSVGIGQISSEVPQNLSASRPQDRQFILSSKKLLLSDSGFYLCAWSVPTALAVYTDTQYFGPGTRLTVL.

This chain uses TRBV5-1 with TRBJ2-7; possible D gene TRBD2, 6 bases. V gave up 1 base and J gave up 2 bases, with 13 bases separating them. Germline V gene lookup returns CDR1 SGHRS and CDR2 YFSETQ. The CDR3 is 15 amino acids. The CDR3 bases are TGCGCCAGCAGCTTGCGGGGAGGAAGGACCTACGAGCAGTACTTC. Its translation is CASSLRGGRTYEQYF.

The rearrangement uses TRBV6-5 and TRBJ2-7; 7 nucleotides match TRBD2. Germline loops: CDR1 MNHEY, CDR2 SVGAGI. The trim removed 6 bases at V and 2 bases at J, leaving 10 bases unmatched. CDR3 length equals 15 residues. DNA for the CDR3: TGTGCCAGCAGCAGGACTAGTAAGTGGCCCTACGAGCAGTACTTC. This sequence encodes CASSRTSKWPYEQYF.

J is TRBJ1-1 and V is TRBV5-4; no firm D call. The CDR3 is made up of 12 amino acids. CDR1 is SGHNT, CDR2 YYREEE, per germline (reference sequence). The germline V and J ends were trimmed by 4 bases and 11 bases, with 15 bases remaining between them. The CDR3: CASSGDGGNAFF. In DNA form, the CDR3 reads TGTGCCAGCAGCGGTGATGGAGGGAACGCTTTCTTT.

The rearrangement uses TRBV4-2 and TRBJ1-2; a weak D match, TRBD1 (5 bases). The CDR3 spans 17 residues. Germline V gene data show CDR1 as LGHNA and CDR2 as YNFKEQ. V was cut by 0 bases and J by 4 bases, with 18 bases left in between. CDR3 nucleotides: TGTGCCAGCAGCCAAGAGGGGCTGACCCGCGGGGCCTATGGCTACACCTTC. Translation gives CASSQEGLTRGAYGYTF.

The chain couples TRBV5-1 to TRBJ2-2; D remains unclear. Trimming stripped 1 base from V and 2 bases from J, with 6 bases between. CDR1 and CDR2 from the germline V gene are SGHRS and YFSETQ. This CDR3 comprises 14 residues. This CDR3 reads CASSLMGNTGELFF. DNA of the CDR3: TGCGCCAGCAGCTTGATGGGCAACACCGGGGAGCTGTTTTTT. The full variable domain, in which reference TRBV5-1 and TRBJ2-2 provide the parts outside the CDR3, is KAGVTQTPRYLIKTRGQQVTLSCSPISGHRSVSWYQQTPGQGLQFLFEYFSETQRNKGNFPGRFSGRQFSNSRSEMNVSTLELGDSALYLCASSLMGNTGELFFGEGSRLTVL.

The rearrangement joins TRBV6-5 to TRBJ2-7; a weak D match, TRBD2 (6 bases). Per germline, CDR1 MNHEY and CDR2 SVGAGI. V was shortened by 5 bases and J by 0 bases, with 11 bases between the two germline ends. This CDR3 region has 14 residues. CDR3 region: CASSGRDFSYEQYF. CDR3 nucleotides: TGTGCCAGCAGTGGCCGGGACTTCTCCTACGAGCAGTACTTC.

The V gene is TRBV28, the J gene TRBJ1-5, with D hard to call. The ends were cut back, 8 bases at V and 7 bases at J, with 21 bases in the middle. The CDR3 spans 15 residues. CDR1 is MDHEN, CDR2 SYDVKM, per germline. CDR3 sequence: CASSGPSRGLQPQHF. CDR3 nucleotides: TGTGCCAGCTCGGGCCCATCCCGGGGTTTACAGCCCCAGCATTTT.

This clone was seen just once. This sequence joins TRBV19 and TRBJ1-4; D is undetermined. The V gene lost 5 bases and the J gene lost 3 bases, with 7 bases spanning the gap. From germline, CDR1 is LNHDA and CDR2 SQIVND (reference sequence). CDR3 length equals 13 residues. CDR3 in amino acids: CASSPTANEKLFF. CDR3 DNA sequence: TGTGCCAGTAGTCCCACAGCTAATGAAAAACTGTTTTTT. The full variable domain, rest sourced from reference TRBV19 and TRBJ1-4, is DGGITQSPKYLFRKEGQNVTLSCEQNLNHDAMYWYRQDPGQGLRLIYYSQIVNDFQKGDIAEGYSVSREKKESFPLTVTSAQKNPTAFYLCASSPTANEKLFFGSGTQLSVL.

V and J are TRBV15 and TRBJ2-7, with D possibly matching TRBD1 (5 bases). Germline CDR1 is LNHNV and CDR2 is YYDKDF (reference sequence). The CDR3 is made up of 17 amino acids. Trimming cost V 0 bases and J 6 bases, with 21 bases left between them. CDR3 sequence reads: CATSREVPRDPLGEQYF. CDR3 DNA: TGTGCCACCAGCAGAGAGGTCCCCAGGGATCCTCTGGGCGAGCAGTACTTC.